This T cell receptor (beta chain) was identified in a study of blood T cell repertoires in COVID-19. Authors' methods: Estimated nucleated cell counts came from reference gene primer amplification. Assay: immunoSEQ multiplex PCR; the TCRdb copy retains only in-frame clones and omits some. That table furnishes V, J and clone size, whereas the DNA furnished D and trimming. The data contain hundreds of thousands of clones, around four fifths of them singletons. In germline, CDR1 is LNHDA, CDR2 SQIVND (reference sequence). V was shortened by 1 base and J by 2 bases, with 10 bases between the two germline ends. The CDR3 totals 15 residues.

This receptor was identified in a woman between 45 and 60 years old with acute or convalescent COVID-19. The chain combines TRBV19 with TRBJ2-3; TRBD1 might be the D (6 bases). Sequencing was carried out using peripheral blood. The CDR3 is CASSIGQGITDTQYF. CDR3 DNA: TGTGCCAGTAGTATAGGGCAGGGGATCACAGATACGCAGTATTTT.